A selection of T cell receptor beta chains follows, all from one sample in a study of T-cell reconstitution after alpha-beta-depleted transplantation in children. TCRdb ran MiXCR on the PCR reads and lists one entry per CDR3 protein. The sample has a few hundred thousand distinct CDR3 sequences; approximately 7% are singletons. The sequencing used PBMCs, collected before TCRalphabeta/CD19-depleted stem cell transplant. All receptors derive from a boy aged 2 to 10 with acute lymphoblastic leukemia, due to receive a stem cell transplant. CDR3s leave out the opening cysteine and the closing phenylalanine or tryptophan. The D gene is left open where the match is weak.

D gene: .
J gene: TRBJ1-2
V gene: TRBV10-3
CDR3 length: 11
CDR3 protein: AINNRRDYGYT

D gene: TRBD1
J gene: TRBJ1-2
V gene: TRBV7-9
CDR3 length: 14
CDR3 protein: ASRLAEGQGEDGYT

D gene: TRBD2
J gene: TRBJ2-1
V gene: TRBV10-3
CDR3 length: 16
CDR3 protein: AFSVLGGGLAGVNEQF

D gene: .
J gene: TRBJ1-5
V gene: TRBV4-2
CDR3 length: 13
CDR3 protein: ASSQGAAGDQPQH

D gene: .
J gene: TRBJ1-1
V gene: TRBV28
CDR3 length: 12
CDR3 protein: ASKILGMNTEAF

D gene: .
J gene: TRBJ2-1
V gene: TRBV5-1
CDR3 length: 10
CDR3 protein: ASSRDSNEQF

D gene: TRBD2
J gene: TRBJ2-5
V gene: TRBV7-2
CDR3 length: 8
CDR3 protein: ASSLAGLD

D gene: TRBD1
J gene: TRBJ1-4
V gene: TRBV3-1
CDR3 length: 16
CDR3 protein: ASSNSFPSTGMNEKLF

D gene: .
J gene: TRBJ1-5
V gene: TRBV5-5
CDR3 length: 13
CDR3 protein: ASSLVGYGDQPQH

D gene: .
J gene: TRBJ2-1
V gene: TRBV20-1
CDR3 length: 16
CDR3 protein: SARVGLGVAGSYNEQF

D gene: .
J gene: TRBJ2-7
V gene: TRBV18
CDR3 length: 12
CDR3 protein: ASSPTGESYEQY

D gene: TRBD1
J gene: TRBJ1-6
V gene: TRBV20-1
CDR3 length: 11
CDR3 protein: SARDRGDSPLH

D gene: .
J gene: TRBJ1-2
V gene: TRBV5-1
CDR3 length: 11
CDR3 protein: ASSLVGTYGYT

D gene: .
J gene: TRBJ2-7
V gene: TRBV9
CDR3 length: 15
CDR3 protein: ASSERSRDSSSYEQY

D gene: .
J gene: TRBJ2-7
V gene: TRBV29-1
CDR3 length: 9
CDR3 protein: SVRERYEQY

D gene: .
J gene: TRBJ2-7
V gene: TRBV27
CDR3 length: 12
CDR3 protein: ASSYQGPSYEQY

D gene: .
J gene: TRBJ2-5
V gene: TRBV7-8
CDR3 length: 11
CDR3 protein: ASSFLSRETQY

D gene: .
J gene: TRBJ2-7
V gene: TRBV28
CDR3 length: 13
CDR3 protein: ASSLGRRPMAEQY

D gene: TRBD2
J gene: TRBJ2-3
V gene: TRBV4-3
CDR3 length: 15
CDR3 protein: ASSPGLANPSSDTQY

D gene: .
J gene: TRBJ2-3
V gene: TRBV12-3/TRBV12-4
CDR3 length: 12
CDR3 protein: ASSFTSGTDTQY

D gene: .
J gene: TRBJ1-5
V gene: TRBV12-3/TRBV12-4
CDR3 length: 13
CDR3 protein: ASSLAGGSNQPQH

D gene: TRBD1
J gene: TRBJ1-2
V gene: TRBV7-9
CDR3 length: 11
CDR3 protein: ASSYRGSYGYT

D gene: .
J gene: TRBJ2-3
V gene: TRBV7-6
CDR3 length: 11
CDR3 protein: ASSPRARDTQY

D gene: .
J gene: TRBJ2-3
V gene: TRBV18
CDR3 length: 14
CDR3 protein: ASSPPGTYFTDTQY

D gene: .
J gene: TRBJ2-7
V gene: TRBV27
CDR3 length: 9
CDR3 protein: ASWVFYEQY

D gene: .
J gene: TRBJ2-3
V gene: TRBV9
CDR3 length: 13
CDR3 protein: ASSGVGGGHNTQY

D gene: TRBD1
J gene: TRBJ1-1
V gene: TRBV28
CDR3 length: 13
CDR3 protein: ASSSVGQVGTEAF

D gene: TRBD1
J gene: TRBJ2-2
V gene: TRBV25-1
CDR3 length: 15
CDR3 protein: ASRGMGDRGPTGELF

D gene: .
J gene: TRBJ2-3
V gene: TRBV7-2
CDR3 length: 14
CDR3 protein: ASSLTGAPSADTQY

D gene: TRBD2
J gene: TRBJ2-5
V gene: TRBV20-1
CDR3 length: 12
CDR3 protein: SAPGLAGGETQY

D gene: .
J gene: TRBJ2-2
V gene: TRBV29-1
CDR3 length: 11
CDR3 protein: SGGDFNTGELF

D gene: TRBD1
J gene: TRBJ1-2
V gene: TRBV5-1
CDR3 length: 12
CDR3 protein: ASSFTGEGYGYT

D gene: .
J gene: TRBJ1-1
V gene: TRBV10-1
CDR3 length: 18
CDR3 protein: ASSESERADSELLNTEAF

D gene: .
J gene: TRBJ2-1
V gene: TRBV12-3/TRBV12-4
CDR3 length: 11
CDR3 protein: ASSLTSSWEQF

D gene: TRBD2
J gene: TRBJ2-1
V gene: TRBV12-3/TRBV12-4
CDR3 length: 13
CDR3 protein: ASGTGTSGVGEQF

D gene: .
J gene: TRBJ1-2
V gene: TRBV5-1
CDR3 length: 15
CDR3 protein: ASSLGGSRPGVEGYT

D gene: .
J gene: TRBJ2-7
V gene: TRBV29-1
CDR3 length: 11
CDR3 protein: SVVRGSAYEQY

D gene: TRBD2
J gene: TRBJ2-3
V gene: TRBV11-3
CDR3 length: 14
CDR3 protein: ASSLAGTSGTDTQY

D gene: TRBD2
J gene: TRBJ2-5
V gene: TRBV2
CDR3 length: 12
CDR3 protein: ASKVSGEQETQY

D gene: .
J gene: TRBJ1-1
V gene: TRBV29-1
CDR3 length: 11
CDR3 protein: SVLKGGNTEAF